What follows describes a single T cell receptor (beta chain). The germline gives CDR1 LGHNT, CDR2 FRNRAP. CDR3 length equals 15 residues. With V trimmed by 6 bases and J by 2 bases, 8 bases remained unmatched. The data were produced by immunoSEQ multiplex PCR, yet TCRdb's version contains in-frame clones alone and is incomplete. The sample carries more than 110,000 clones, about 80% recorded once. These data are taken from a study of blood T cell repertoires in COVID-19. The chain couples TRBV12-5 to TRBJ2-7; 9 bases align to TRBD1. The sample was peripheral blood. This TCR came from a human donor in a cohort sampled during active COVID-19. The CDR3, as DNA: TGTGCTAGTGGCATGGGACAGGGAGAGCCCTACGAGCAGTACTTC. Protein sequence: CASGMGQGEPYEQYF.